This passage covers 19 T cell receptor beta chains from one sample sequenced in a study of blood T cell repertoires in COVID-19. Assay: immunoSEQ multiplex PCR; the TCRdb copy retains only in-frame clones and omits some. The table has around 120,000 clones, roughly 79% seen once. Sequencing was done on a sample of peripheral blood. These receptors came from an older man with acute or convalescent COVID-19.

The rearrangement links TRBV4-3 to TRBJ1-5; D may be TRBD1 (6 bases). Trimming shortened V by 0 bases and J by 2 bases, and 20 bases separated the two germline ends. The CDR3 has 19 residues. CDR1 and CDR2 (germline): LGHNA, YSLEER. CDR3 in DNA: TGCGCCAGCAGCCAAGATCTTCTTTCAGGGGAGAGAGGCAATCAGCCCCAGCATTTT. Translation gives CASSQDLLSGERGNQPQHF.

The rearrangement joins TRBV10-2 to TRBJ1-4; possible D gene TRBD1, 6 bases. CDR3 size: 13 residues. The V end was cut by 6 bases, the J end by 6 bases, with 11 bases between. CDR1 WSHSY and CDR2 SAAADI come from the germline V gene. CDR3 protein: CASSGQLYEKLFF. In DNA, the CDR3 is TGCGCCAGCAGCGGACAGCTTTATGAAAAACTGTTTTTT.

The rearrangement links TRBV10-3 to TRBJ2-3; D may be TRBD2 (6 bases). This CDR3 spans 14 amino acids. Germline CDR1 is ENHRY and CDR2 is SYGVKD. With 2 bases removed from V and 0 bases from J, the gap between germline ends came to 6 bases. CDR3 nucleotide sequence: TGTGCCATCAGTGAGCGGGGGAGCACAGATACGCAGTATTTT. It yields the protein CAISERGSTDTQYF.

The chain couples TRBV6-5 to TRBJ1-2; D is perhaps TRBD1 (6 bases). Germline CDR1 and CDR2: MNHEY and SVGAGI. V gave up 6 bases and J gave up 4 bases, with 18 bases separating them. The CDR3 has 15 residues. CDR3 amino acids: CASRRGQISGYGYTF. The CDR3 DNA follows: TGTGCCAGCAGAAGAGGACAGATCTCTGGCTATGGCTACACCTTC.

V and J are TRBV7-9 and TRBJ1-2; 11 bases are a match to TRBD1. The germline CDR1 and CDR2 sequences are SEHNR and FQNEAQ (reference sequence). CDR3 size: 14 residues. The CDR3 nucleotides are TGTGTCTACCAAGGCCTGGACAGGGGGCTCGGCTACACCTTC. It specifies CVYQGLDRGLGYTF.

Concerning this clone: Given the absence of the conserved phenylalanine or tryptophan at the CDR3 end, a read error is likely. The DNA is left out, because the CDR3 cannot be placed on it with certainty; the CDR3 is given as TCRdb lists it. J is TRBJ1-4 and V is TRBV6-2 or TRBV6-3; the table's D call TRBD1 went unverified against the DNA. With termini counted, the CDR3 has 16 amino acids. CDR1 is MNHEY, CDR2 SVGEGT, per germline. The CDR3 sequence is CASSYSRDRGLFGLSL.

The V gene is TRBV19, the J gene TRBJ2-7; D is ambiguous. The CDR3 has 14 residues. Germline lookup yields CDR1 LNHDA and CDR2 SQIVND (reference sequence). The germline V and J ends were trimmed by 2 bases and 1 base, with 9 bases remaining between them. The CDR3 coding sequence is TGTGCCAGTAGTATAAGAGACAAGTCCTACGAGCAGTACTTC. Protein: CASSIRDKSYEQYF.

The V call is TRBV29-1, the J call TRBJ1-3; D not certain. Germline CDR1 is SQVTM and CDR2 is ANQGSEA. Trimming took 4 bases from V and 0 from J, leaving 7 bases between them. The CDR3 is 13 residues long. The CDR3, as DNA: TGCAGCGTTGCGGTGTCCTCTGGAAACACCATATATTTT. Translation: CSVAVSSGNTIYF. The variable domain in full, with the rest retrieved from reference TRBV29-1 and TRBJ1-3, is SAVISQKPSRDICQRGTSLTIQCQVDSQVTMMFWYRQQPGQSLTLIATANQGSEATYESGFVIDKFPISRPNLTFSTLTVSNMSPEDSSIYLCSVAVSSGNTIYFGEGSWLTVV.

The V call is TRBV2, the J call TRBJ2-7; TRBD1 matches 7 bases. CDR1 and CDR2 from the germline V gene are SNHLY and FYNNEI. CDR3 length: 12 residues. The V segment lost 6 bases and the J segment 5 bases; nucleotides outside the gene matches: 4. The CDR3: CASRRQGHEQYF. The CDR3 DNA reads as TGTGCCAGCAGGAGACAGGGACACGAGCAGTACTTC.

The chain is built from TRBV7-9 and TRBJ2-7; 8 bases fit TRBD1. V dropped 5 bases and J dropped 8; count of bases not matched to a gene: 5. This CDR3 has 12 amino acids. Germline values: CDR1 SEHNR, CDR2 FQNEAQ (reference sequence). CDR3 sequence reads: CASSTGTGQQYF. In DNA, the CDR3 is TGTGCCAGCAGCACCGGGACAGGCCAGCAGTACTTC.

The chain employs TRBV6-6 and TRBJ2-2; D perhaps matches TRBD2 (6 bases). Trimming removed 2 bases from V and 4 bases from J, with 11 bases in between. The CDR3 has 15 residues. Germline CDR1 and CDR2: MNHNY and SVGAGI (reference sequence). This CDR3 reads CASSYGGVGTGELFF. CDR3 sequence (DNA): TGTGCCAGCAGTTACGGAGGGGTTGGCACCGGGGAGCTGTTTTTT.

The rearrangement joins TRBV30 to TRBJ2-2; perhaps TRBD2 as D (6 bases). Trimming pared 5 bases from V and 3 bases from J, leaving 13 bases between. CDR1 and CDR2 (germline): GTSNPN, SVGIG (reference sequence). The CDR3 loop spans 14 amino acids. In DNA form, the CDR3 reads TGTGCCTGGGCCGGGACTCTATACACCGGGGAGCTGTTTTTT. Translation gives CAWAGTLYTGELFF.

This clone was seen a handful of times. V and J are TRBV19 and TRBJ1-5; TRBD1 might be the D (6 bases). CDR3 length: 14 amino acids. Germline V lookup: CDR1 LNHDA, CDR2 SQIVND (reference sequence). V was pared by 3 bases and J by 6 bases, with 12 bases between. The CDR3: CASSIMGAGQPQHF. The DNA for the CDR3 is TGTGCCAGTAGTATTATGGGGGCCGGTCAGCCCCAGCATTTT.

V gene TRBV2 combines with J gene TRBJ1-6, with 7 nucleotides matching TRBD1. The CDR3 covers 12 residues. Germline V gene lookup returns CDR1 SNHLY and CDR2 FYNNEI. With V trimmed by 5 bases and J by 9 bases, 1 base remained unmatched. CDR3 region: CASSTGVSPLHF. The CDR3, as DNA: TGTGCCAGCAGTACAGGGGTTTCACCCCTCCACTTT. Full variable domain (outside the CDR3, taken from reference TRBV2 and TRBJ1-6): EPEVTQTPSHQVTQMGQEVILRCVPISNHLYFYWYRQILGQKVEFLVSFYNNEISEKSEIFDDQFSVERPDGSNFTLKIRSTKLEDSAMYFCASSTGVSPLHFGNGTRLTVT.

This clone has just a few counts. This chain joins TRBV29-1 and TRBJ1-1; D not resolved. The V end was cut by 7 bases, the J end by 1 base, with 10 bases between. CDR1 and CDR2 (germline): SQVTM, ANQGSEA. The CDR3 totals 12 residues. The CDR3 reads CSASYGNTEAFF. The CDR3 DNA sequence: TGCAGCGCTTCCTATGGGAACACTGAAGCTTTCTTT. Full variable domain (rest looked up from reference TRBV29-1 and TRBJ1-1): SAVISQKPSRDICQRGTSLTIQCQVDSQVTMMFWYRQQPGQSLTLIATANQGSEATYESGFVIDKFPISRPNLTFSTLTVSNMSPEDSSIYLCSASYGNTEAFFGQGTRLTVV.

The V gene is TRBV20-1, the J gene TRBJ1-2, with 7 nucleotides matching TRBD1. Germline CDR1 reads DFQATT; CDR2 reads SNEGSKA (reference sequence). The CDR3 extends over 11 amino acids. V was pared by 5 bases and J by 3 bases, with 0 bases of the junction left unmatched. In DNA form, the CDR3 reads TGCAGTGCTGACAGGGACTATGGCTACACCTTC. Its translation: CSADRDYGYTF.

The chain couples TRBV9 to TRBJ2-3; 9 bases match TRBD2. Trimming took 7 bases from V and 7 from J; bases not matched to a gene: 1. Germline V gene data show CDR1 as SGDLS and CDR2 as YYNGEE. The CDR3 has 11 amino acids. CDR3 bases: TGTGCCAGCGCGGGAGGGTATACGCAGTATTTT. It codes for CASAGGYTQYF.

The chain combines TRBV18 with TRBJ1-1, with 7 bases matching TRBD1. This CDR3 is 12 amino acids long. CDR1 is KGHSH and CDR2 is LQKENI in the germline V gene. Germline trimming cut 5 bases from V and 7 bases from J; bases unmatched to any gene: 4. CDR3 bases: TGTGCCAGCTCAGTGGGACAGCTTGAAGCTTTCTTT. Its protein is CASSVGQLEAFF.

The chain is built from TRBV4-2 and TRBJ2-3, with 7 bases lining up with TRBD1. CDR1 is LGHNA and CDR2 is YNFKEQ in the germline V gene. The CDR3 has 16 amino acids. Unmatched junction bases numbered 6, after V lost 3 bases and J lost 0 bases. CDR3 amino acids: CASSQNRGTSTDTQYF. The DNA of the CDR3 is TGTGCCAGCAGCCAGAACAGGGGAACTAGCACAGATACGCAGTATTTT.